What follows are 10 T cell receptor beta chains derived from one specimen sequenced in a study of shared clonotypes between healthy human individuals. Profiled with immunoSEQ multiplex PCR; TCRdb holds only in-frame clones, not every one. This table holds millions of clones, more than 90% found once. Sequencing was done on a sample of naive CD4+ T cells sorted from blood. Subset given: CD45RA+ positively selected. The receptor set was obtained from a man between 18 and 35 years old in good health.

This rearrangement joins TRBV7-3 to TRBJ2-2; D is undetermined. Trimming removed 4 bases from V and 4 bases from J, with 4 bases in between. Per germline, CDR1 SGHTA and CDR2 FQGTGA. CDR3 size: 12 residues. CDR3 in DNA: TGTGCCAGCAGCTCCTCCACCGGGGAGCTGTTTTTT. It encodes CASSSSTGELFF.

The chain employs TRBV7-9 and TRBJ2-3, with D tentatively TRBD1 (6 bases). V was clipped by 6 bases and J by 6 bases, with 13 bases between them. The CDR3 length is 13 residues. Germline CDR1 SEHNR, CDR2 FQNEAQ (reference sequence). The CDR3, as DNA: TGTGCCAGCAGTCGACAGGTTGCCGATACGCAGTATTTT. It specifies CASSRQVADTQYF.

This chain connects TRBV10-2 to TRBJ2-2, with 10 bases lining up with TRBD2. Germline V gene lookup returns CDR1 WSHSY and CDR2 SAAADI. With 6 bases clipped from V and 0 bases from J, the junction kept 4 bases outside the gene matches. This CDR3 has 16 amino acids. The CDR3 here is CASRLTSGTNTGELFF. CDR3 DNA sequence: TGCGCCAGCAGACTTACTAGCGGGACGAACACCGGGGAGCTGTTTTTT.

V is TRBV30 and J is TRBJ1-3; D not resolved. This CDR3 is 13 amino acids long. V shed 2 bases and J shed 0 bases, with 5 bases lying between them. The germline CDR1 and CDR2 sequences are GTSNPN and SVGIG (reference sequence). The CDR3 protein is CAWSRISGNTIYF. CDR3 sequence (DNA): TGTGCCTGGAGTCGGATCTCTGGAAACACCATATATTTT.

The chain recombines TRBV5-4 with TRBJ2-5, with a weak D call TRBD2 (6 bases). There are 14 residues in the CDR3. With 4 bases removed from V and 2 bases from J, the gap between germline ends came to 12 bases. Germline lookup yields CDR1 SGHNT and CDR2 YYREEE (reference sequence). The CDR3 sequence is CASSPEGIQETQYF. CDR3 in DNA: TGTGCCAGCAGCCCGGAGGGCATTCAAGAGACCCAGTACTTC.

The genes are TRBV6-5 and TRBJ2-7; 8 positions agree with TRBD1. Germline CDR1 reads MNHEY; CDR2 reads SVGAGI. The ends lost 6 bases at V and 2 bases at J; junction bases unmatched: 6. The length of the CDR3 is 14 residues. In nucleotides, the CDR3 is TGTGCCAGCAGCTCAGGGGGCCCCACCTACGAGCAGTACTTC. Translated, it gives CASSSGGPTYEQYF.

This clone was picked up one time. The chain recombines TRBV2 with TRBJ2-3; D is perhaps TRBD2 (5 bases). V gave up 3 bases and J gave up 5 bases, with 12 bases separating them. Germline CDR1 SNHLY, CDR2 FYNNEI. The CDR3 is made up of 14 amino acids. CDR3 nucleotide sequence: TGTGCCAGCAGTGAGGGAGCTAATCAAGATACGCAGTATTTT. This gives the protein CASSEGANQDTQYF.

On this clone itself: The same CDR3 also results from other DNA sequences found in this sample. The chain links TRBV18 to TRBJ2-5; D remains unclear. Between the trimmed V and J ends, which lost 6 bases and 5 bases, there was a span of 7 bases. Germline V CDR1 and CDR2: KGHSH, LQKENI. This CDR3 has 11 amino acids. CDR3 region: CASSLGETQYF. The DNA for the CDR3 is TGTGCCAGCTCCCTCGGGGAGACCCAGTACTTC.

The V gene is TRBV5-1, the J gene TRBJ2-7; TRBD1 matches 9 bases. The CDR3 runs 15 residues. V trimming: 5 bases; J trimming: 3 bases; junction bases outside the gene matches: 9. Germline assignment: CDR1 SGHRS and CDR2 YFSETQ. CDR3 nucleotides: TGCGCCAGCAGTTATGCCGGGACAGGGCGCTACGAGCAGTACTTC. It encodes CASSYAGTGRYEQYF.

The gene calls are TRBV28 and TRBJ2-7; D is possibly TRBD1 (5 bases). The CDR3 loop spans 17 amino acids. The V gene lost 2 bases and the J gene lost 5 bases, with 22 bases spanning the gap. CDR1 and CDR2 (germline): MDHEN, SYDVKM. The CDR3 is CASSLRPQGVSGNEQYF. CDR3 nucleotides: TGTGCCAGCAGTTTACGGCCCCAGGGTGTGAGTGGTAACGAGCAGTACTTC.